The entry below describes one T cell receptor (beta chain). Its target is not known. TCRdb's copy holds only in-frame clones and misses some; the assay was immunoSEQ multiplex PCR. The table lists over 200,000 clones, about 90% of them singletons. This sample was taken from a study of cytomegalovirus exposure and HLA in healthy donors. On the study more broadly: Both the approximately 130 validation repertoires and the 500 to 700 first-cohort repertoires used the same platform, as reported by a later analysis. Whole-study results and caveats: It was 150 to 200 TCR beta chains that were listed as cytomegalovirus-associated. In the 95 to 150 validation repertoires, just under 95% of cluster scores exceeded 0, per a later analysis. Using the classifier, cytomegalovirus status was reportedly diagnosed with high specificity and sensitivity.

With 4 bases clipped from V and 7 bases from J, the junction kept 6 bases outside the gene matches. The CDR3 has 15 residues. CDR1 MNHEY and CDR2 SVGAGI come from the germline V gene. The chain has TRBV6-5 and TRBJ2-1; 11 bases match TRBD2. Sequences were obtained from PBMCs. This receptor was identified in a woman under 30 in good health and CMV-seronegative. DNA of the CDR3: TGTGCCAGCAGTTTTAGCGGGGGGGCAAGGAATGAGCAGTTCTTC. Its translation: CASSFSGGARNEQFF.